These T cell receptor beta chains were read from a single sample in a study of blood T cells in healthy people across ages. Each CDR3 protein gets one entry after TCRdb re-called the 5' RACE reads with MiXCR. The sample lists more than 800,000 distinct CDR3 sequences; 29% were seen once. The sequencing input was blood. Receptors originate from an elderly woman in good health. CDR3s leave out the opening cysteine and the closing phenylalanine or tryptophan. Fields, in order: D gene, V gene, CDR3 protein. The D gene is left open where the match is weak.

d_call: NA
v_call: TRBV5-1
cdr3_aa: ASSSKGVNSPLH

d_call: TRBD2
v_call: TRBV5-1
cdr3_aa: ASRGSGVPETQY

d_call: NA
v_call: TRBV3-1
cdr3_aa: ASSRTSSYNSPLH

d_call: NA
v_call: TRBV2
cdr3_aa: ASRAPGRIGEAF

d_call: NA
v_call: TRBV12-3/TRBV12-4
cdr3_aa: AISPKRDNEQF

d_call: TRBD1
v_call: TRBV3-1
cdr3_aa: ASSQVVGTGGYEQY

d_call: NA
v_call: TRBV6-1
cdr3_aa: ASSRQSWNEQF

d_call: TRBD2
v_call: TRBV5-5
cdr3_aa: ASSLGRDYVQY

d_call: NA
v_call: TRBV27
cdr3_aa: ASSWSGSNQPQH

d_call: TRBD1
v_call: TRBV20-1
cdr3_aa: SAKRTGRPNEKLF

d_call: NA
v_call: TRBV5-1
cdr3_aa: ASSLGQVSSTDTQY

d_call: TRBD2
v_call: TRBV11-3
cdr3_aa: ASSSGGEAARGGVGQF

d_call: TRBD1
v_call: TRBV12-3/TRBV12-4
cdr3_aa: ASSLQGQGNYGYT

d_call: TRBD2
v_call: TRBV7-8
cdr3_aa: ASSTGLAGGLAKNIQY

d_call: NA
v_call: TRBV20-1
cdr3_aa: SGRGGAYNEQF

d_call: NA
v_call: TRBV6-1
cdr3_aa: ASSDTGFRYEQY

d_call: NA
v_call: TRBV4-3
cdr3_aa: ASSQNTGYQETQY

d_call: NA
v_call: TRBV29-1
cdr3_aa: SVGQVNQPQH

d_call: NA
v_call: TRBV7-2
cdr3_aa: ASSETRSEGYT

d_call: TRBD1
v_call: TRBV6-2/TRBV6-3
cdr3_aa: ASSYSLTGIGTYEQY

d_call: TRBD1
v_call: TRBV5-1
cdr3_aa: ASSEGTAGANVLT

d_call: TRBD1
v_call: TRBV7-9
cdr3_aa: ASSLALGTARQETQY

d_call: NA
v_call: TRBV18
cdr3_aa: ASSSGTSYEQY

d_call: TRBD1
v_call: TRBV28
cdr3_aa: ASSRGDRGLSGSPLH

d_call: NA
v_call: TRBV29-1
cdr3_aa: SVGLLGSGYNEQF

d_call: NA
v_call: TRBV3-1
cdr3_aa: ASSQDRTGAIYEQY